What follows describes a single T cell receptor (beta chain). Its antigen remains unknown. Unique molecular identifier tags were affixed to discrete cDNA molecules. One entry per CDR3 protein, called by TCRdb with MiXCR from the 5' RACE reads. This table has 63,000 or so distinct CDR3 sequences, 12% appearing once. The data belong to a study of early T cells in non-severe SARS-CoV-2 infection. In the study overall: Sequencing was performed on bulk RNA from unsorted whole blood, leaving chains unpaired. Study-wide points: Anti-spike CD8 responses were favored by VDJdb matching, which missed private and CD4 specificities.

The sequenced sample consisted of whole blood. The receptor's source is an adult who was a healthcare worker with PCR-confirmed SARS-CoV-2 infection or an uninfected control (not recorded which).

CDR3 in amino acids: CASSSSMAGAHEQYF. The CDR3 DNA reads as TGTGCCAGCAGTTCCTCCATGGCGGGAGCGCACGAGCAGTACTTC. The V call is TRBV28, the J call TRBJ2-7, with TRBD2 identical over 7 bases. J lost 5 bases, V lost 4 bases, and 11 bases had no gene match. Germline V lookup: CDR1 MDHEN, CDR2 SYDVKM. The CDR3 loop spans 15 amino acids.